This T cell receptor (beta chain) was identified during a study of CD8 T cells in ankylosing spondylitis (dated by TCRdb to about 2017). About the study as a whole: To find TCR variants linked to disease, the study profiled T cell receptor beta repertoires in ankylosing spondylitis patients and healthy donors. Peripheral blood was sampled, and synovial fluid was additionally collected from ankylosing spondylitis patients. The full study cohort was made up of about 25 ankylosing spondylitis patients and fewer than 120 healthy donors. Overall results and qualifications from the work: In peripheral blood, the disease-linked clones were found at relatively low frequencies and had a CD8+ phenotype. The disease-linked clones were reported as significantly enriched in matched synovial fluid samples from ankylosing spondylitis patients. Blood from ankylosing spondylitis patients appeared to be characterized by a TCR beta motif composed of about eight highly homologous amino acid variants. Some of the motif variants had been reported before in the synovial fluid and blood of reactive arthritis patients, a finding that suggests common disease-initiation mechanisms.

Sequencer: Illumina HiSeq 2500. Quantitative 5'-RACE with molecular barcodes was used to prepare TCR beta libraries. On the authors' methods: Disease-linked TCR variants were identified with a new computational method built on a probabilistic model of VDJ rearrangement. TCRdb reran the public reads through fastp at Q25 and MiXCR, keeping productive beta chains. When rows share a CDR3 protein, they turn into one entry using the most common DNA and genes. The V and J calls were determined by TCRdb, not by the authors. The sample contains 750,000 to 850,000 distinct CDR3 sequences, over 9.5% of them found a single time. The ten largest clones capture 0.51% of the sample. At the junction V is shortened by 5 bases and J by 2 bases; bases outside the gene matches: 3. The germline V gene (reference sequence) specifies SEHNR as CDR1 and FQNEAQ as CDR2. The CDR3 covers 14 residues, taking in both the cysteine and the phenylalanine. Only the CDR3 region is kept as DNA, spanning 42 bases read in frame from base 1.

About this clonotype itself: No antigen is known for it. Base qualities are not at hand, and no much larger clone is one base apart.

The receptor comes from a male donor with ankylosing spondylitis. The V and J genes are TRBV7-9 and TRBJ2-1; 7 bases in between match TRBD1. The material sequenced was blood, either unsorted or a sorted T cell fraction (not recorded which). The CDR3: CASSVDRAYNEQFF. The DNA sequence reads TGTGCCAGCAGCGTAGACAGGGCCTACAATGAGCAGTTCTTC.